Listed below are T cell receptor beta chains from one sample, sequenced in a study of OX40 agonist ivuxolimab in advanced cancers. This table comes from immunoSEQ multiplex PCR, and its TCRdb copy is limited to in-frame clones, with some not included. Of 90,000 to 150,000 clones in the sample, 85% to 90% are singletons; the top ten hold under 0.7%. The sequences come from CD4+ or CD8+ T cells sorted from blood, collected in a trial of the OX40 agonist ivuxolimab. These receptors all come from an adult with an advanced solid tumor such as melanoma, head and neck, liver or kidney cancer. CDR3s include the opening cysteine and the closing phenylalanine or tryptophan. A D gene is named only where the DNA matches it firmly. Size is stated for part of the rows, as once, few or many counts, or as a class when the clone is expanded.

clone_size	v_call	j_call	d_call	cdr3_aa	cdr3_nt
.	TRBV28	TRBJ1-2	TRBD1	CASSLGQDEGYTF	TGTGCCAGCAGTTTAGGACAGGACGAGGGCTACACCTTC
.	TRBV6-1	TRBJ1-5	.	CASNSPGRGQPQHF	TGTGCCAGCAATAGCCCAGGGAGGGGTCAGCCCCAGCATTTT
.	TRBV21-1	TRBJ1-4	.	CASSRPQPESNEKLFF	TGTGCCAGCAGCCGTCCTCAACCTGAGTCTAATGAAAAACTGTTTTTT
few	TRBV5-5	TRBJ2-4	.	CASSPGTPGDIQYF	TGTGCCAGCAGCCCCGGGACCCCCGGAGACATTCAGTACTTC
few	TRBV10-3	TRBJ1-5	.	CAIGGDSQPQHF	TGTGCCATCGGCGGGGATTCCCAGCCCCAGCATTTT
.	TRBV6-6	TRBJ2-3	.	CASSRQSTTDTQYF	TGTGCCAGCAGTAGACAGTCCACCACAGATACGCAGTATTTT
.	TRBV7-6	TRBJ2-2	.	CASTPTAAETGELFF	TGTGCCAGCACCCCGACAGCGGCTGAGACCGGGGAGCTGTTTTTT
.	TRBV11-2	TRBJ2-5	TRBD1	CASSLVTGGAGETQYF	TGTGCCAGCAGCTTGGTTACAGGGGGCGCGGGAGAGACCCAGTACTTC
once	TRBV27	TRBJ1-1	.	CASSSFLPLQQGTEAFF	TGTGCCAGCAGTTCATTTTTGCCCCTCCAGCAGGGCACTGAAGCTTTCTTT
.	TRBV7-2	TRBJ1-3	.	CASSLGRSGNTIYF	TGTGCCAGCAGCTTAGGGCGCTCTGGAAACACCATATATTTT
.	TRBV28	TRBJ2-7	.	CASSAPGVGEQYF	TGTGCCAGCAGTGCCCCCGGGGTGGGCGAGCAGTACTTC
.	TRBV7-9	TRBJ2-7	TRBD1	CASSFWGTEVDEQYF	TGTGCCAGCAGCTTTTGGGGGACAGAGGTCGACGAGCAGTACTTC
.	TRBV6-5	TRBJ1-2	.	CASSPVAAGGYTF	TGTGCCAGCAGCCCCGTGGCGGCTGGGGGCTACACCTTC
.	TRBV19	TRBJ2-5	.	CASSMTGLEKETQYF	TGTGCCAGTAGTATGACAGGACTGGAAAAAGAGACCCAGTACTTC
.	TRBV19	TRBJ1-5	.	CASSMNSNQPQHF	TGTGCCAGTAGTATGAATAGCAATCAGCCCCAGCATTTT
.	TRBV28	TRBJ1-3	.	CASSLYRMAGNTIYF	TGTGCCAGCAGTTTGTACAGGATGGCTGGAAACACCATATATTTT
.	TRBV18	TRBJ2-3	.	CASSLEQGISSTDTQYF	TGTGCCAGCTCACTCGAGCAGGGGATCTCTAGCACAGATACGCAGTATTTT
.	TRBV6-1	TRBJ1-5	.	CASSNTQYSNQPQHF	TGTGCCAGCAGTAATACACAGTATAGCAATCAGCCCCAGCATTTT